These 28 T cell receptor beta chains originate from one sample sequenced in a study of T cell repertoires in cytomegalovirus infection. TCRdb called the reads again in MiXCR, with one record for every CDR3 protein. The data hold under 150,000 distinct CDR3 sequences, with approximately 24% observed a single time. The antigens for these receptors are not known. The specimen sequenced was PBMCs, sequenced either directly or after in vitro stimulation (not recorded which). The receptor source for this set is a human donor in good health (CMV status not recorded). Some clones in this sample may be carry-over from other donors' samples.

Many counts were recorded for this clonotype. The gene calls are TRBV7-3 and TRBJ2-3, with TRBD2 matching 7 bases. This CDR3 contains 17 residues. V dropped 2 bases and J dropped 3; count of bases not matched to a gene: 11. Germline V gives CDR1 SGHTA, CDR2 FQGTGA. CDR3 in DNA: TGTGCCAGCAGCTTACTAGCGGTCCAGGCAGGAACAGATACGCAGTATTTT. It translates to CASSLLAVQAGTDTQYF.

In its sample, this clonotype was seen many times. The chain uses TRBV7-8 and TRBJ2-7; the match to TRBD2 covers 12 bases. CDR3 size: 15 residues. The J segment lost 3 bases and the V segment lost 5 bases, leaving 5 bases of the junction unmatched. Germline-derived CDR1 and CDR2 are SGHVS and FQNEAQ. CDR3 DNA: TGTGCCAGCAGCAAACTAGCGGGAGGTATCTACGAGCAGTACGTC. It translates to CASSKLAGGIYEQYV.

This clonotype was counted ten times or more. The V call is TRBV7-2, the J call TRBJ2-2; D possibly uses TRBD1 or TRBD2 (5 bases each). Germline CDR1 is SGHTA and CDR2 is FQGNSA. The CDR3 has 14 amino acids. Between the trimmed V and J ends, which lost 5 bases and 8 bases, there was a span of 15 bases. In nucleotides, the CDR3 is TGTGCCAGCAGCCCGTTGGGACCCCGAGGGGAGCTGTTTTTT. Translation gives CASSPLGPRGELFF.

The chain combines TRBV20-1 with TRBJ1-1; D is unresolved. The CDR3 runs 14 residues. V was trimmed by 3 bases and J by 3 bases, leaving 14 bases between them. Per the germline V gene, CDR1 is DFQATT and CDR2 is SNEGSKA (reference sequence). This CDR3 is CSARALVGDTEAFF. CDR3 nucleotide sequence: TGCAGTGCTAGGGCTTTGGTTGGGGACACTGAAGCTTTCTTT.

The V call is TRBV6-1, the J call TRBJ2-1, with 8 positions matching TRBD1. The V gene end was trimmed by 0 bases and the J gene end by 0 bases; junction bases not matched to a gene: 13. Per germline, CDR1 MNHNS and CDR2 SASEGT. The CDR3 consists of 20 residues. The CDR3 DNA sequence: TGTGCCAGCAGTGAAGCGCTCGGACAGGGATTTCCGAGCTCCTACAATGAGCAGTTCTTC. Translating gives CASSEALGQGFPSSYNEQFF.

This clonotype has just a few counts. V gene TRBV12-3 or TRBV12-4 combines with J gene TRBJ2-7; D ambiguous. The CDR3 length is 12 residues. Trimming took 6 bases from V and 3 from J, leaving 9 bases between them. In DNA form, the CDR3 reads TGTGCCAGCAGCCCCTCGCTCTACGAGCAGTACGTC. As protein: CASSPSLYEQYV.

This chain connects TRBV20-1 to TRBJ2-2, with 10 bases lining up with TRBD2. This CDR3 has 14 amino acids. Germline V CDR1 and CDR2: DFQATT, SNEGSKA (reference sequence). V trimming: 6 bases; J trimming: 4 bases; junction bases outside the gene matches: 5. DNA for the CDR3: TGCAGTGCCTCGTGGACTAGCGGCACCGGGGAGCTGTTTTTT. Amino acids: CSASWTSGTGELFF.

This chain connects TRBV7-6 to TRBJ2-5, with D perhaps given as TRBD1 or TRBD2 (6 bases each). V was cut by 5 bases and J by 0 bases, with 10 bases left in between. Germline-derived CDR1 and CDR2 are SGHVS and FNYEAQ. The CDR3 length is 14 residues. The CDR3 sequence is CASSGGPHQETQYF. In nucleotides, the CDR3 is TGTGCCAGCAGCGGGGGGCCCCACCAAGAGACCCAGTACTTC. Filled out from reference TRBV7-6 and TRBJ2-5, the complete variable domain reads GAGVSQSPRYKVTKRGQDVALRCDPISGHVSLYWYRQALGQGPEFLTYFNYEAQQDKSGLPNDRFSAERPEGSISTLTIQRTEQRDSAMYRCASSGGPHQETQYFGPGTRLLVL.

Points on this clonotype: A read error is possible here, since a much larger clone lies one base away. V and J are TRBV12-3 or TRBV12-4 and TRBJ2-1, with 7 nucleotides matching TRBD2. Unmatched junction bases numbered 13, after V lost 6 bases and J lost 8 bases. This CDR3 has 15 residues. The CDR3 DNA sequence: TGTGCCAGCAGCCCCCTTGGGAGCGGGACCTATGAGCAGTTCTTC. Protein product: CASSPLGSGTYEQFF.

The table lists this clonotype with many counts. This chain uses TRBV7-9 with TRBJ2-3; 9 nucleotides agree with TRBD2. The CDR3 has 16 amino acids. The ends lost 5 bases at V and 0 bases at J; junction bases unmatched: 6. Germline V gene sequence: CDR1 SEHNR, CDR2 FQNEAQ (reference sequence). CDR3 bases: TGTGCCAGCAGCGCTGCTAGCGGGACTAGCACAGATACGCAGTATTTT. Protein: CASSAASGTSTDTQYF.

The gene calls are TRBV7-9 and TRBJ2-4, with D tentatively TRBD1 (5 bases). Germline assignment: CDR1 SEHNR and CDR2 FQNEAQ (reference sequence). Deletions cut 0 bases from V and 0 bases from J, with 9 bases between. The CDR3 is made up of 16 amino acids. The CDR3 DNA is TGTGCCAGCAGCTTAGCGGACACAAAAGCCAAAAACATTCAGTACTTC. It is translated as CASSLADTKAKNIQYF.

In regard to this clonotype: At one end, the junction sequence differs from germline, possibly due to a read error. The CDR3 DNA is TGTGCTAGCAGCACGGAAATCCGGCCCAATGAGCAGTTCTTC. Encoded protein: CASSTEIRPNEQFF. The chain uses TRBV7-7 and TRBJ2-1; no firm D call. CDR3 size: 14 residues. Per germline, CDR1 SSHAT and CDR2 FNYEAQ (reference sequence).

The chain couples TRBV7-2 to TRBJ1-6, with D maybe TRBD1 (5 bases). CDR1 is SGHTA and CDR2 is FQGNSA in the germline V gene. Between the trimmed V and J ends, which lost 0 bases and 12 bases, there was a span of 15 bases. CDR3 length: 15 residues. The CDR3 spells CASSLAGGPGLPLHF. CDR3 bases: TGTGCCAGCAGCTTAGCGGGGGGACCCGGTTTACCCCTCCACTTT.

This chain links TRBV7-6 with TRBJ2-7, with D possibly being TRBD1 (7 bases). Trimming removed 1 base at V and 3 bases at J, with 13 bases between. This CDR3 spans 15 amino acids. Germline values: CDR1 SGHVS, CDR2 FNYEAQ. CDR3 coding DNA: TGTGCCAGCAGCTTAGGGGGGGACAGTTTCTACGAGCAGTACTTC. Encoded protein: CASSLGGDSFYEQYF.

The sample holds a few counts of this clonotype. V and J are TRBV28 and TRBJ2-4; tentative D call: TRBD1 (5 bases). There are 14 residues in the CDR3. V was cut by 2 bases and J by 0 bases, with 5 bases left in between. CDR1 and CDR2 from the germline V gene are MDHEN and SYDVKM. CDR3 bases: TGTGCCAGCAGTTTAGACAGAGCCAAAAACATTCAGTACTTC. As protein: CASSLDRAKNIQYF.

This clonotype was detected once. The chain recombines TRBV20-1 with TRBJ2-5, with 9 bases identical to TRBD2. Germline CDR1 and CDR2: DFQATT and SNEGSKA (reference sequence). The ends lost 6 bases at V and 2 bases at J; junction bases unmatched: 4. This CDR3 is 13 amino acids long. The chain's CDR3 is CSATLAGQETQYF. DNA for the CDR3: TGCAGTGCCACGCTAGCGGGGCAAGAGACCCAGTACTTC.

The V and J genes are TRBV7-9 and TRBJ1-1; TRBD1 aligns across 7 bases. The CDR3 runs to 14 residues. With V trimmed by 5 bases and J by 3 bases, 6 bases remained unmatched. In germline, CDR1 is SEHNR, CDR2 FQNEAQ (reference sequence). This CDR3 reads CASSPGDSDTEAFF. CDR3 DNA: TGTGCCAGCAGCCCCGGGGACAGCGACACTGAAGCTTTCTTT.

The chain joins TRBV10-3 to TRBJ2-5, with D possibly TRBD1 on 6 matching bases. The CDR3 contains 14 residues. Trimming pared 5 bases from V and 0 bases from J, leaving 10 bases between. Germline V gives CDR1 ENHRY, CDR2 SYGVKD. CDR3 sequence: CAISQTGNQETQYF. The DNA of the CDR3 is TGTGCCATCAGTCAGACAGGAAACCAAGAGACCCAGTACTTC.

The chain links TRBV11-3 to TRBJ1-1; D is uncertain. Germline V gene lookup returns CDR1 SGHNT and CDR2 YENEEA. Trimming left V 5 bases short and J 1 base short, with 11 bases between. The CDR3 runs to 14 residues. In DNA, the CDR3 is TGTGCCAGCAGCCATAGCAATCCGAACACTGAAGCTTTCTTT. Amino acids: CASSHSNPNTEAFF. The whole variable domain, remainder taken from reference TRBV11-3 and TRBJ1-1, is EAGVVQSPRYKIIEKKQPVAFWCNPISGHNTLYWYLQNLGQGPELLIRYENEEAVDDSQLPKDRFSAERLKGVDSTLKIQPAELGDSAVYLCASSHSNPNTEAFFGQGTRLTVV.

The table lists this clonotype with a few counts. This rearrangement joins TRBV12-3 or TRBV12-4 to TRBJ1-3; no definite D call. The CDR3 loop spans 13 amino acids. V dropped 6 bases and J dropped 3 bases, with 9 bases sitting between them. Here the CDR3 reads CASRRLNGNTIYF. The CDR3 DNA reads as TGTGCCAGCAGGAGACTAAATGGAAACACCATATATTTT.

The chain recombines TRBV7-2 with TRBJ2-3, with TRBD2 identical over 9 bases. CDR3 length equals 15 residues. From germline, CDR1 is SGHTA and CDR2 FQGNSA. Trimming took 1 base from V and 3 from J; bases not matched to a gene: 2. The CDR3 sequence: CASSLVGLATDTQYF. As DNA, the CDR3 is TGTGCCAGCAGCTTAGTAGGACTAGCGACAGATACGCAGTATTTT.

This clonotype was observed a few times. The chain joins TRBV18 to TRBJ1-1, with no clear D. The CDR3 spans 16 residues. The V end was cut by 0 bases, the J end by 3 bases, with 14 bases between. Germline loops: CDR1 KGHSH, CDR2 LQKENI. CDR3: CASSPPGLQGYTEAFF. The CDR3 DNA reads TGTGCCAGCTCACCACCAGGGTTACAAGGGTACACTGAAGCTTTCTTT.

This clonotype has just a few counts. J is TRBJ1-5 and V is TRBV28, with unresolved D. With 6 bases removed from V and 0 bases from J, the gap between germline ends came to 9 bases. The CDR3 spans 14 residues. Looked up from germline, CDR1 is MDHEN and CDR2 is SYDVKM. DNA of the CDR3: TGTGCCAGCAGCGCGCGGTATAGCAATCAGCCCCAGCATTTT. As protein: CASSARYSNQPQHF.

This clonotype was seen only once. The V and J genes are TRBV10-3 and TRBJ2-3, with 8 nucleotides matching TRBD2. CDR1 is ENHRY, CDR2 SYGVKD, per germline. The CDR3 length is 15 residues. Trimming removed 7 bases from V and 4 bases from J; junction bases left unmatched: 10. The CDR3 here is CAITPKRETADTQYF. The CDR3 DNA reads TGTGCCATCACCCCCAAGCGGGAGACAGCAGATACGCAGTATTTT.

The chain employs TRBV6-2 or TRBV6-3 and TRBJ2-1; 12 positions agree with TRBD1. The CDR3 totals 16 residues. The J segment lost 8 bases and the V segment lost 6 bases, leaving 11 bases of the junction unmatched. Looked up from germline, CDR1 is MNHEY and CDR2 is SVGEGT. Here the CDR3 reads CASRTTGTGGVHEQFF. For the CDR3, the DNA is TGTGCCAGCAGAACAACCGGGACAGGGGGCGTCCATGAGCAGTTCTTC.

The gene calls are TRBV27 and TRBJ2-5; 8 nucleotides match TRBD1. With V trimmed by 0 bases and J by 5 bases, 2 bases remained unmatched. This CDR3 is built from 14 residues. Germline V gives CDR1 MNHEY, CDR2 SMNVEV (reference sequence). The CDR3 coding sequence is TGTGCCAGCAGTTTATCCCGGACAGGGGAGACCCAGTACTTC. Protein: CASSLSRTGETQYF.

The chain combines TRBV27 with TRBJ1-1; 7 bases align to TRBD1. V trimming: 4 bases; J trimming: 11 bases; junction bases outside the gene matches: 7. Germline lookup yields CDR1 MNHEY and CDR2 SMNVEV (reference sequence). This CDR3 spans 12 amino acids. In DNA, the CDR3 is TGTGCCAGCAGTTCTAACACAGGGGTGGCTTTCTTT. Residues: CASSSNTGVAFF.

This clonotype has a count of ten or more. This chain links TRBV7-6 with TRBJ2-7; unclear D gene. The CDR3 loop spans 13 amino acids. Looked up from germline, CDR1 is SGHVS and CDR2 is FNYEAQ. The germline V and J ends were trimmed by 1 base and 3 bases, with 7 bases remaining between them. The CDR3 sequence: CASSLGENYEQYF. The CDR3 DNA sequence: TGTGCCAGCAGCTTAGGGGAAAACTACGAGCAGTACTTC. Together with reference TRBV7-6 and TRBJ2-7, the CDR3 gives the full variable domain: GAGVSQSPRYKVTKRGQDVALRCDPISGHVSLYWYRQALGQGPEFLTYFNYEAQQDKSGLPNDRFSAERPEGSISTLTIQRTEQRDSAMYRCASSLGENYEQYFGPGTRLTVT.